The 21 T cell receptor beta chains presented below share a single source sample, sequenced in a study of human T cells and chemical hapten exposure listed by TCRdb under 2021. The library was generated by RACE. The instrument given in TCRdb is NextSeq 500. TCRdb handled the public reads itself, with Q25 trimming in fastp and clone calling in MiXCR, and kept productive beta chains. Each CDR3 protein gets just one entry, which takes the most common genes and DNA from the rows behind it. The sample profile shows about 80,000 distinct CDR3 sequences; 9.5% to 13% of them were found once. The top ten hold roughly 2.3% of the sample. Sample time point, as interpreted from the label and publication: patch test 2, 6 weeks after DPC sensitization. In the paper's terms, the treatment or condition label means: therapeutic diphenylcyclopropenone sensitization with weekly scalp DPC. The sample here was whole blood, taken in connection with sensitization to the hapten diphenylcyclopropenone (DPC). Every receptor here comes from a woman aged 30 to 39 with alopecia areata. Some clones in this sample may be carry-over from other donors' samples.

This clonotype was seen ten or more times. This chain connects TRBV18 to TRBJ1-5; TRBD1 is a possible D gene (5 bases). CDR1 KGHSH and CDR2 LQKENI come from the germline V gene. The CDR3 contains 21 residues. V lost 0 bases and J 2 bases, leaving 26 bases between the germline ends. The CDR3: CASSPPNPNFADSSRNQPQHF. For the CDR3, the DNA is TGTGCCAGCTCACCACCAAACCCCAACTTCGCTGACAGCTCTCGCAATCAGCCCCAGCATTTT. Filled out from reference TRBV18 and TRBJ1-5, the complete variable domain reads NAGVMQNPRHLVRRRGQEARLRCSPMKGHSHVYWYRQLPEEGLKFMVYLQKENIIDESGMPKERFSAEFPKEGPSILRIQQVVRGDSAAYFCASSPPNPNFADSSRNQPQHFGDGTRLSIL.

This clonotype has just a few counts. The CDR3 nucleotides read TGCGCCAGCAGCTTGGGTTCAAACACTGAAGCTTTCTTT. It translates to CASSLGSNTEAFF. This chain connects TRBV5-1 to TRBJ1-1, with D uncertain. CDR1 SGHRS and CDR2 YFSETQ come from the germline V gene. This CDR3 contains 13 residues. The V end lost 0 bases, the J end lost 2 bases, and 5 bases lay between the germline ends.

This clonotype was observed many times. The chain couples TRBV2 to TRBJ2-3, with unresolved D. This CDR3 is 16 amino acids long. The V end was cut by 3 bases, the J end by 0 bases, with 13 bases between. CDR1 is SNHLY and CDR2 is FYNNEI in the germline V gene. The CDR3 loop reads CASSDRAVSSTDTQYF. CDR3 DNA: TGTGCCAGCAGTGATCGGGCGGTATCTAGCACAGATACGCAGTATTTT.

This sequence joins TRBV24-1 and TRBJ2-4, with a possible D match to TRBD2 (5 bases). V was shortened by 2 bases and J by 0 bases, with 10 bases between the two germline ends. The length of the CDR3 is 16 residues. From germline, CDR1 is KGHDR and CDR2 SFDVKD. The CDR3 spells CATSDSGSLAKNIQYF. CDR3 coding DNA: TGTGCCACCAGTGATTCGGGGAGCCTAGCCAAAAACATTCAGTACTTC.

This clonotype was counted many times. The rearrangement uses TRBV4-1 and TRBJ2-7, with TRBD1 identical over 8 bases. The J segment lost 1 base and the V segment lost 1 base, leaving 3 bases of the junction unmatched. Germline assignment: CDR1 MGHRA and CDR2 YSYEKL. This CDR3 is built from 15 residues. This CDR3 reads CASSQVGQVSYEQYF. CDR3 nucleotides: TGCGCCAGCAGCCAAGTGGGACAGGTTTCCTACGAGCAGTACTTC.

This clonotype was seen at least ten times. The CDR3 region is CASSTVGGRTDTQYF. DNA of the CDR3: TGTGCCAGCAGTACGGTAGGGGGACGGACAGATACGCAGTATTTT. V is TRBV6-5 and J is TRBJ2-3; D might be TRBD1 (6 bases). In germline, CDR1 is MNHEY, CDR2 SVGAGI. Trimming pared 5 bases from V and 3 bases from J, leaving 15 bases between. This CDR3 is built from 15 residues.

The chain is built from TRBV7-2 and TRBJ2-3, with TRBD2 matching 15 bases. The CDR3 runs to 18 residues. With V trimmed by 5 bases and J by 3 bases, 9 bases remained unmatched. Germline loops: CDR1 SGHTA, CDR2 FQGNSA. CDR3 sequence: CASSRRTSGGAKTDTQYF. DNA for the CDR3: TGTGCCAGCAGCCGGCGGACTAGCGGGGGGGCCAAGACAGATACGCAGTATTTT.

The rearrangement uses TRBV6-6 and TRBJ2-7, with D unresolved. V lost 6 bases and J lost 6, with 27 bases in between. The CDR3 sequence is 17 residues long. Germline V gene lookup returns CDR1 MNHNY and CDR2 SVGAGI (reference sequence). The CDR3 is CASSKASTSALAREQYF. The CDR3 region has the DNA TGTGCCAGCAGCAAGGCAAGCACTTCGGCCCTCGCGCGCGAGCAGTACTTC.

This clonotype was recorded a few times. The gene calls are TRBV28 and TRBJ1-5, with D perhaps matching TRBD1 (5 bases). There are 12 residues in the CDR3. Between the trimmed V and J ends, which lost 7 bases and 9 bases, there was a span of 13 bases. Per the germline V gene, CDR1 is MDHEN and CDR2 is SYDVKM. The DNA of the CDR3 is TGTGCCAGCACCGGGGGAGACAGGCCCCAGCATTTT. Its protein is CASTGGDRPQHF.

This clonotype was seen at least ten times. The chain links TRBV6-5 to TRBJ2-3; 12 nucleotides match TRBD2. The CDR3 has 16 residues. Germline lookup yields CDR1 MNHEY and CDR2 SVGAGI. Unmatched junction bases numbered 6, after V lost 8 bases and J lost 0 bases. The CDR3 loop reads CASGLAGSQSTDTQYF. The CDR3 DNA follows: TGTGCCAGCGGACTAGCGGGATCCCAGAGCACAGATACGCAGTATTTT.

This clonotype appeared many times. The rearrangement uses TRBV25-1 and TRBJ2-1; 8 bases agree with TRBD2. Germline assignment: CDR1 MGHDK and CDR2 SYGVNS. This CDR3 is 15 amino acids long. Trimming at V came to 7 bases and at J to 10 bases, leaving 15 bases not matched to a gene. CDR3 in amino acids: CASIPLGGGPGEQFF. The CDR3 DNA sequence: TGTGCCAGCATACCCCTCGGGGGGGGACCTGGAGAGCAGTTCTTC. The whole variable domain, remainder taken from reference TRBV25-1 and TRBJ2-1, is EADIYQTPRYLVIGTGKKITLECSQTMGHDKMYWYQQDPGMELHLIHYSYGVNSTEKGDLSSESTVSRIRTEHFPLTLESARPSHTSQYLCASIPLGGGPGEQFFGPGTRLTVL.

J is TRBJ2-7 and V is TRBV29-1; weak D call: TRBD1 (6 bases). V lost 7 bases and J lost 4, with 8 bases in between. CDR1 and CDR2 (germline): SQVTM, ANQGSEA. This CDR3 contains 10 residues. CDR3 sequence (DNA): TGCAGCGCCACAGGGTACGAGCAGTACTTC. Protein sequence: CSATGYEQYF.

This sequence joins TRBV18 and TRBJ2-1; 8 positions agree with TRBD2. CDR3 length: 14 residues. The germline CDR1 and CDR2 sequences are KGHSH and LQKENI. V lost 3 bases to trimming and J lost 6 bases; unmatched junction nucleotides: 4. This CDR3 reads CASSPSGGSNEQFF. CDR3 bases: TGTGCCAGCTCACCCAGCGGGGGAAGCAATGAGCAGTTCTTC.

In its sample, this clonotype was seen a few times. V and J are TRBV20-1 and TRBJ1-2; weak D call: TRBD1 (6 bases). Trimming took off 6 bases at V and 4 bases at J, with 15 bases between the two ends. The CDR3 is 13 amino acids. The V gene's germline CDR1 is DFQATT and CDR2 SNEGSKA (reference sequence). CDR3 coding DNA: TGCAGTGCGGAACCGGGACACACCTATGGCTACACCTTC. Its translation: CSAEPGHTYGYTF.

In its sample, this clonotype was seen a few times. The rearrangement joins TRBV3-1 to TRBJ2-5, with 9 bases aligning to TRBD1. Germline V gene data show CDR1 as LGHDT and CDR2 as YNNKEL (reference sequence). The trim removed 7 bases at V and 6 bases at J, leaving 6 bases unmatched. The length of the CDR3 is 13 residues. This chain's CDR3 is CASKRDREQTQYF. CDR3 nucleotides: TGTGCCAGCAAACGGGACAGGGAACAGACCCAGTACTTC.

The V gene is TRBV23-1, the J gene TRBJ2-5; 9 bases are a match to TRBD1. TRBV23-1 counts as an open reading frame of uncertain function. V gave up 7 bases and J gave up 5 bases; unmatched junction bases: 26. The CDR3 totals 20 residues. CDR3 nucleotide sequence: TGCGCCAGCATATCTTTGGTCGTGCCGGGACAGGGATTATTTAGGGAGACCCAGTACTTC. This sequence encodes CASISLVVPGQGLFRETQYF.

This clonotype was seen many times. The V call is TRBV28, the J call TRBJ2-1; 7 bases align to TRBD2. Germline V gene sequence: CDR1 MDHEN, CDR2 SYDVKM. CDR3 length: 16 amino acids. After removal of 3 bases from V and 5 bases from J, the junction contained 10 bases not matched to a gene. CDR3 in DNA: TGTGCCAGCAGTTTGGGGCTAGCGGCTTCCCACAATGAGCAGTTCTTC. Its protein product is CASSLGLAASHNEQFF.

CDR3 residues: CASSLQDTQYF. The DNA of the CDR3 is TGTGCCAGCAGCCTCCAGGATACGCAGTATTTT. The chain links TRBV7-9 to TRBJ2-3; D remains ambiguous. Trimming stripped 5 bases from V and 6 bases from J, with 6 bases between. This CDR3 comprises 11 residues. Germline loops: CDR1 SEHNR, CDR2 FQNEAQ (reference sequence).

The chain is built from TRBV4-3 and TRBJ1-6; D is undetermined. The V gene lost 4 bases and the J gene lost 7 bases, with 14 bases spanning the gap. The CDR3 has 15 amino acids. The germline CDR1 and CDR2 sequences are LGHNA and YSLEER. The CDR3 loop reads CASSLTARGNSPLHF. The CDR3 nucleotides are TGCGCCAGCAGCCTCACGGCGCGGGGAAATTCACCCCTCCACTTT.

This chain uses TRBV29-1 with TRBJ1-2, with a possible D match to TRBD1 (5 bases). In germline, CDR1 is SQVTM, CDR2 ANQGSEA. The CDR3 is made up of 12 amino acids. Trimming removed 6 bases at V and 4 bases at J, with 12 bases between. CDR3 sequence (DNA): TGCAGCGTCTCGGAGCAGGGCTATGGCTACACCTTC. Translation: CSVSEQGYGYTF.

This clonotype was seen at least ten times. The chain has TRBV5-6 and TRBJ2-6; D is ambiguous. The CDR3 consists of 13 residues. Germline V CDR1 and CDR2: SGHDT, YYEEEE. V shed 2 bases and J shed 2 bases, with 2 bases lying between them. Written as DNA, the CDR3 is TGTGCCAGCAGCTTTGCTGGGGCCAACGTCCTGACTTTC. This gives the protein CASSFAGANVLTF.